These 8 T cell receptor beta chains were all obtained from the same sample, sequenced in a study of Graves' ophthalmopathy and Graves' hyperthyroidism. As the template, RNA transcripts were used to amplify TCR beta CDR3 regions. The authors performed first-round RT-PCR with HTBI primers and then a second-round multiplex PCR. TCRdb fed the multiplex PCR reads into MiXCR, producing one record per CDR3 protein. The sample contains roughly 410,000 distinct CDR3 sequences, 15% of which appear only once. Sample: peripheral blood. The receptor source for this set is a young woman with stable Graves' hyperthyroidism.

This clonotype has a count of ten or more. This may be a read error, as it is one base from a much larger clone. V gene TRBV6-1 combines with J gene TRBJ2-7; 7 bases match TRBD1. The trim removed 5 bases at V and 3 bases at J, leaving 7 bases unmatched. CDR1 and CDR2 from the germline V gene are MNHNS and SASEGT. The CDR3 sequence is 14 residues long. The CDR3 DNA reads TGTGCCAGCAGTCGTCCGGGACAGCGCTACGAGCAGTACTTC. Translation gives CASSRPGQRYEQYF.

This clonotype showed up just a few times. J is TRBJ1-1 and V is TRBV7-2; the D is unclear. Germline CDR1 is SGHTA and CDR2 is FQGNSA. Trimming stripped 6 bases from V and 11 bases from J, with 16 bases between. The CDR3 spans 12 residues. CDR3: CASRPDRAGAFF. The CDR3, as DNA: TGTGCCAGCAGGCCCGACCGGGCGGGGGCTTTCTTT.

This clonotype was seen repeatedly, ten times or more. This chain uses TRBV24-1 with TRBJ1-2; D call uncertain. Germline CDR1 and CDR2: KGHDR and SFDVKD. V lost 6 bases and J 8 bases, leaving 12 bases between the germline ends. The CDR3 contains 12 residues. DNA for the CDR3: TGTGCCACCAGTAAGGACCTTCGGGGCTACACCTTC. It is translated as CATSKDLRGYTF.

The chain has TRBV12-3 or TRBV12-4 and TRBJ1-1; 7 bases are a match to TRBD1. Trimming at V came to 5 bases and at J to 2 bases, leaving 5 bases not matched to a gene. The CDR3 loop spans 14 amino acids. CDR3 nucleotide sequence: TGTGCCAGCAGTCTATGGGACAGCAACACTGAAGCTTTCTTT. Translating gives CASSLWDSNTEAFF.

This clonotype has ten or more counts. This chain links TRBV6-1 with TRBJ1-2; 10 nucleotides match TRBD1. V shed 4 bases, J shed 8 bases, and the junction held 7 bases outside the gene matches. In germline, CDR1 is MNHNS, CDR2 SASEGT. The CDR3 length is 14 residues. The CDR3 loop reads CASSGDRGVGGYTF. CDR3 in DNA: TGTGCCAGCAGTGGGGACAGGGGAGTCGGCGGCTACACCTTC.

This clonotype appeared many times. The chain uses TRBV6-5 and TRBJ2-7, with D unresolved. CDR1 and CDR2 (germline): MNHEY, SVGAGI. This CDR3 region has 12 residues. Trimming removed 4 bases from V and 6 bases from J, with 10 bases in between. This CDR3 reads CASSSDLGEQYF. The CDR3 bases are TGTGCCAGCAGTTCCGACCTCGGCGAGCAGTACTTC.

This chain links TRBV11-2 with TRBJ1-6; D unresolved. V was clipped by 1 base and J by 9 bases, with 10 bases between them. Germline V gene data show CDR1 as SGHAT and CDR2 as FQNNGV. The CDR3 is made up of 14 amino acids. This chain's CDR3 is CASSLGPGFSPLHF. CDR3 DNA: TGTGCCAGCAGCTTAGGTCCGGGGTTTTCACCCCTCCACTTT.

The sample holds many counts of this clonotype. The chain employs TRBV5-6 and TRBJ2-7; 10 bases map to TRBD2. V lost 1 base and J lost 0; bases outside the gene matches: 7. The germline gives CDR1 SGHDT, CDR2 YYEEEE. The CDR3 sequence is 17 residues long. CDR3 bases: TGTGCCAGCAGCTTGCAACTAGCGGGGCAAAGCTCCTACGAGCAGTACTTC. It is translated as CASSLQLAGQSSYEQYF.